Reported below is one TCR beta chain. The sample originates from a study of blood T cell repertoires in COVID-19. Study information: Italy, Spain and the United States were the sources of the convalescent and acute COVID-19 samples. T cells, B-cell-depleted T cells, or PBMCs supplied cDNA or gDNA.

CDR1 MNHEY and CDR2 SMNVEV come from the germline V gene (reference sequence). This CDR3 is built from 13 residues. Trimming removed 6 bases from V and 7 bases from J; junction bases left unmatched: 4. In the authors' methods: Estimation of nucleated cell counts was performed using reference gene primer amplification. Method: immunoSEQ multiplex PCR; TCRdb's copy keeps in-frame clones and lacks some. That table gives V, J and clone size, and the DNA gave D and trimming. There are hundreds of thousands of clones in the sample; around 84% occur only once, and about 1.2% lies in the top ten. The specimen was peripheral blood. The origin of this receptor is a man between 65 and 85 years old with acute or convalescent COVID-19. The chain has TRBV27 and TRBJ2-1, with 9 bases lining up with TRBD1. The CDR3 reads CASRGQGINEQFF. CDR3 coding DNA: TGTGCCAGCAGGGGACAGGGAATAAATGAGCAGTTCTTC.